The 27 T cell receptor beta chains listed next were all sequenced from one sample in a study of T cells in Graves' hyperthyroidism and ophthalmopathy (dated by TCRdb to about 2019). The method behind the library was multiplex PCR. Sequencing was performed on an Illumina HiSeq 2000. Amplification of TCR beta CDR3 regions was carried out from RNA transcripts. The TCR CDR3 was subjected to a first round of RT-PCR using the HTBI primer set and the Qiagen OneStep RT-PCR kit. TCRdb reworked the public reads: Q25 trimming with fastp, MiXCR clone assembly, productive beta chains retained. Each CDR3 protein appears once, grouped with its most common genes and DNA. Within this sample are approximately 400,000 distinct CDR3 sequences, with around 20% of them counted one time only. Over 35% of the sample goes to the ten largest clones. Source material: blood. Every receptor here comes from a man in his late teens or twenties with Graves' ophthalmopathy.

This clonotype showed up many times. The chain employs TRBV7-9 and TRBJ2-1, with 7 bases fitting TRBD1. The CDR3 length is 14 residues. Germline CDR1 reads SEHNR; CDR2 reads FQNEAQ (reference sequence). V lost 6 bases to trimming and J lost 9 bases; unmatched junction nucleotides: 11. CDR3 bases: TGTGCCAGCAGGCTGCATACGACAGGGTTTGAGCAGTTCTTC. Protein: CASRLHTTGFEQFF.

In nucleotides, the CDR3 is TGTGCCACCGGGGGGGGCTCCTACAATGAGCAGTTCTTC. Its translation is CATGGGSYNEQFF. The chain joins TRBV6-1 to TRBJ2-1; TRBD2 aligns across 8 bases. This CDR3 spans 13 amino acids. Germline CDR1 is MNHNS and CDR2 is SASEGT. V lost 10 bases, J lost 0 bases, and 2 bases stayed unmatched.

This clonotype has at least ten counts. DNA for the CDR3: TGTGCCAGCAGCCAAGGAGAGATAACTGAAGCTTTCTTT. This sequence encodes CASSQGEITEAFF. The chain joins TRBV3-1 to TRBJ1-1, with D unclear. The CDR3 is made up of 13 amino acids. Trimming removed 1 base at V and 5 bases at J, with 8 bases between. CDR1 and CDR2 (germline): LGHDT, YNNKEL (reference sequence).

This clonotype has just one count. CDR3 DNA: TGCGCCAGCAGCCAGGCACTAGCGAAGTTCTTC. As protein: CASSQALAKFF. This chain uses TRBV4-1 with TRBJ2-1; 7 bases are shared with TRBD2. The CDR3 totals 11 residues. V shed 3 bases and J 14 bases; nucleotides not matched to a gene: 4. Germline CDR1 MGHRA, CDR2 YSYEKL.

Ten or more counts support this clonotype. The chain carries TRBV7-2 and TRBJ2-3; no clear D gene. The CDR3 runs 11 residues. Germline CDR1 is SGHTA and CDR2 is FQGNSA. The germline V and J ends were trimmed by 1 base and 8 bases, with 4 bases remaining between them. As DNA, the CDR3 is TGTGCCAGCAGCTTAGATATTACGCAGTATTTT. It is translated as CASSLDITQYF. Full variable domain (rest looked up from reference TRBV7-2 and TRBJ2-3): GAGVSQSPSNKVTEKGKDVELRCDPISGHTALYWYRQSLGQGLEFLIYFQGNSAPDKSGLPSDRFSAERTGGSVSTLTIQRTQQEDSAVYLCASSLDITQYFGPGTRLTVL.

This clonotype appeared many times. The chain uses TRBV29-1 and TRBJ1-5, with D unclear. V was clipped by 2 bases and J by 0 bases, with 17 bases between them. CDR3 length: 17 amino acids. Germline CDR1 is SQVTM and CDR2 is ANQGSEA. The CDR3 region has the DNA TGCAGCGTTGAAAGTTTTCAGCAGCTCTATAGCAATCAGCCCCAGCATTTT. It yields the protein CSVESFQQLYSNQPQHF.

The DNA of the CDR3 is TGCGCCAGCAGCCAAGAAACGGCGCGGGCCTATGGCTACACCTTC. This encodes CASSQETARAYGYTF. The chain recombines TRBV4-1 with TRBJ1-2; D unclear. Germline CDR1 reads MGHRA; CDR2 reads YSYEKL. Trimming stripped 0 bases from V and 4 bases from J, with 12 bases between. CDR3 length: 15 residues.

This clonotype was seen at least ten times. This sequence joins TRBV12-3 or TRBV12-4 and TRBJ2-1; 9 bases align to TRBD2. Trimming at V came to 0 bases and at J to 1 base, leaving 7 bases not matched to a gene. The CDR3 runs to 18 residues. DNA for the CDR3: TGTGCCAGCAGTTTAGCGCACCAGGCGGGGGGGTCCTACAATGAGCAGTTCTTC. Protein sequence: CASSLAHQAGGSYNEQFF.

This clonotype was counted ten times or more. This sequence joins TRBV2 and TRBJ2-4, with TRBD1 identical over 9 bases. This CDR3 comprises 14 residues. CDR1 and CDR2 from the germline V gene are SNHLY and FYNNEI. V lost 6 bases and J lost 8; bases outside the gene matches: 8. CDR3 nucleotides: TGTGCCAGCAGCCCCGGGACAGGGAGGGACATTCAGTACTTC. It codes for CASSPGTGRDIQYF.

This clonotype has a count of ten or more. The chain links TRBV3-1 to TRBJ1-3; unclear D gene. Germline V CDR1 and CDR2: LGHDT, YNNKEL (reference sequence). Trimming left V 6 bases short and J 4 bases short, with 10 bases between. This CDR3 comprises 13 residues. The CDR3 DNA reads as TGTGCCAGCAGTCCTACTCTCGGAAACACCATATATTTT. As protein: CASSPTLGNTIYF.

As regards this clonotype: The junction and the germline gene differ at one end; a read error may be behind it. This chain joins TRBV6-1 and TRBJ1-6; a weak D match, TRBD1 (6 bases). Germline CDR1 reads MNHNS; CDR2 reads SASEGT. This CDR3 spans 14 amino acids. The CDR3 protein is CAGSEGGYNSPLHF. The CDR3 DNA is TGTGCCGGCAGTGAAGGGGGGTATAATTCACCCCTCCACTTT.

In its sample, this clonotype was seen many times. This rearrangement joins TRBV2 to TRBJ2-7, with D possibly TRBD2 on 5 matching bases. CDR1 SNHLY and CDR2 FYNNEI come from the germline V gene. The V and J ends lost 4 bases and 2 bases respectively, with 9 bases between them. The CDR3 covers 13 residues. The CDR3 spells CASSGVGTYEQYF. CDR3 nucleotide sequence: TGTGCCAGCAGTGGGGTCGGGACCTACGAGCAGTACTTC.

This clonotype was seen ten or more times. The chain recombines TRBV3-1 with TRBJ2-3, with 9 bases that match TRBD2. From germline, CDR1 is LGHDT and CDR2 YNNKEL (reference sequence). Trimming at V came to 4 bases and at J to 0 bases, leaving 5 bases not matched to a gene. The CDR3 length is 16 residues. CDR3 in amino acids: CASSLTGTSSTDTQYF. The CDR3 coding sequence is TGTGCCAGCAGCCTCACCGGGACTAGCAGCACAGATACGCAGTATTTT.

The chain is built from TRBV2 and TRBJ2-7; perhaps D is TRBD1 or TRBD2 (5 bases each). V lost 7 bases and J 0 bases, leaving 10 bases between the germline ends. Germline values: CDR1 SNHLY, CDR2 FYNNEI. This CDR3 has 13 amino acids. CDR3: CASIGTASYEQYF. In DNA, the CDR3 is TGTGCCAGCATCGGGACGGCCTCCTACGAGCAGTACTTC.

V usage is TRBV7-9 and J usage is TRBJ1-5; D is unclear. V lost 1 base to trimming and J lost 0 bases, with 10 bases between them. CDR3 length: 16 residues. Germline lookup yields CDR1 SEHNR and CDR2 FQNEAQ (reference sequence). CDR3: CASSLGEGYSNQPQHF. The CDR3 bases are TGTGCCAGCAGCTTAGGGGAAGGGTATAGCAATCAGCCCCAGCATTTT. The full variable domain, with the rest looked up from reference TRBV7-9 and TRBJ1-5, is DTGVSQNPRHKITKRGQNVTFRCDPISEHNRLYWYRQTLGQGPEFLTYFQNEAQLEKSRLLSDRFSAERPKGSFSTLEIQRTEQGDSAMYLCASSLGEGYSNQPQHFGDGTRLSIL.

This clonotype was detected many times. The gene calls are TRBV2 and TRBJ1-1, with 10 nucleotides matching TRBD1. CDR1 is SNHLY and CDR2 is FYNNEI in the germline V gene. CDR3 length: 13 amino acids. Germline trimming cut 11 bases from V and 4 bases from J; bases unmatched to any gene: 7. In nucleotides, the CDR3 is TGTGCCGGGGGACAGGGGCCCCTCACTGAAGCTTTCTTT. Encoded protein: CAGGQGPLTEAFF.

This clonotype was seen a handful of times. The rearrangement links TRBV27 to TRBJ2-3; a possible D gene is TRBD2 (5 bases). Germline V gene sequence: CDR1 MNHEY, CDR2 SMNVEV (reference sequence). This CDR3 spans 14 amino acids. V lost 3 bases, J lost 2 bases, and 9 bases lay in between. This chain's CDR3 is CASSFGRVTDTQYF. CDR3 coding DNA: TGTGCCAGCAGTTTTGGGAGAGTCACAGATACGCAGTATTTT.

This clonotype was seen many times. This sequence joins TRBV11-1 and TRBJ2-3; D uncertain. Germline assignment: CDR1 SGHAT and CDR2 FQDESV (reference sequence). Between the trimmed V and J ends, which lost 6 bases and 8 bases, there was a span of 12 bases. CDR3 size: 12 residues. The DNA of the CDR3 is TGTGCCAGCAGTACCCGTTCCCCTACGCAGTATTTT. It is translated as CASSTRSPTQYF.

J is TRBJ1-1 and V is TRBV3-1, with unresolved D. V was shortened by 0 bases and J by 0 bases, with 8 bases between the two germline ends. The CDR3 is 15 amino acids. CDR1 is LGHDT and CDR2 is YNNKEL in the germline V gene (reference sequence). CDR3 DNA sequence: TGTGCCAGCAGCCAAGATAAGGTGCTGAACACTGAAGCTTTCTTT. Translating it yields CASSQDKVLNTEAFF.

This clonotype occurred a few times. This chain links TRBV20-1 with TRBJ2-7, with 11 bases fitting TRBD1. Looked up from germline, CDR1 is DFQATT and CDR2 is SNEGSKA (reference sequence). The J segment lost 1 base and the V segment lost 8 bases, leaving 16 bases of the junction unmatched. The CDR3 extends over 17 amino acids. The CDR3 nucleotides read TGCAGTTACGCCGGGACAGGGGGTCCGAAAGTGTCCTACGAGCAGTACTTC. It encodes CSYAGTGGPKVSYEQYF.

This clonotype was picked up a small number of times. A single base separates this from a much larger clone, so it may be a read error. The chain carries TRBV3-1 and TRBJ1-5; no firm D call. Between the trimmed V and J ends, which lost 0 bases and 6 bases, there was a span of 9 bases. Germline V gene data show CDR1 as LGHDT and CDR2 as YNNKEL (reference sequence). This CDR3 region has 14 residues. CDR3 DNA: TGTGCCAGCAGCCAAGATCGGGCTGTTCAGCCCCAGCATTTT. Its protein product is CASSQDRAVQPQHF.

This clonotype showed up many times. The V call is TRBV27, the J call TRBJ2-2; D gene unclear. The V end was cut by 4 bases, the J end by 6 bases, with 9 bases between. The germline CDR1 and CDR2 sequences are MNHEY and SMNVEV (reference sequence). The CDR3 sequence is 13 residues long. The CDR3 loop reads CASSSQVAGELFF. The CDR3 DNA sequence: TGTGCCAGCAGTTCGCAGGTAGCCGGGGAGCTGTTTTTT.

The gene calls are TRBV5-4 and TRBJ1-2; D call uncertain. Germline loops: CDR1 SGHNT, CDR2 YYREEE (reference sequence). Trimming pared 5 bases from V and 3 bases from J, leaving 11 bases between. The CDR3 has 13 amino acids. The CDR3 DNA reads as TGTGCCAGCAGGCCGGACGGATACTATGGCTACACCTTC. It codes for CASRPDGYYGYTF.

The table lists this clonotype with a few counts. This chain links TRBV5-1 with TRBJ1-5; D possibly corresponds to TRBD1 (5 bases). V shed 1 base and J shed 5 bases, with 10 bases lying between them. CDR3 length equals 14 residues. The germline V gene has CDR1 SGHRS and CDR2 YFSETQ. CDR3 residues: CASSLRAGDQPQHF. In nucleotides, the CDR3 is TGCGCCAGCAGCTTGCGGGCGGGGGATCAGCCCCAGCATTTT.

This clonotype is a singleton in its sample. This chain uses TRBV6-1 with TRBJ1-5, with 8 positions matching TRBD1. Looked up from germline, CDR1 is MNHNS and CDR2 is SASEGT. The CDR3 loop spans 18 amino acids. V lost 1 base to trimming and J lost 0 bases; unmatched junction nucleotides: 8. CDR3 sequence: CASSEGAGGPYSNQPQHF. The CDR3, as DNA: TGTGCCAGCAGTGAAGGAGCAGGGGGCCCATATAGCAATCAGCCCCAGCATTTT.

This clonotype was seen ten or more times. The gene calls are TRBV2 and TRBJ1-5; D possibly corresponds to TRBD1 (5 bases). V gave up 3 bases and J gave up 9 bases, with 15 bases separating them. The V gene's germline CDR1 is SNHLY and CDR2 FYNNEI. CDR3 length equals 14 residues. CDR3 nucleotide sequence: TGTGCCAGCAGTGATGACACAGGAATCAGGCCCCAGCATTTT. Its translation is CASSDDTGIRPQHF. The whole variable domain, filled in from reference TRBV2 and TRBJ1-5, reads EPEVTQTPSHQVTQMGQEVILRCVPISNHLYFYWYRQILGQKVEFLVSFYNNEISEKSEIFDDQFSVERPDGSNFTLKIRSTKLEDSAMYFCASSDDTGIRPQHFGDGTRLSIL.

The chain recombines TRBV4-1 with TRBJ2-1, with 12 positions matching TRBD2. CDR3 length: 20 amino acids. The germline CDR1 and CDR2 sequences are MGHRA and YSYEKL. Trimming took 0 bases from V and 1 from J; bases not matched to a gene: 10. This CDR3 reads CASSQDRASGGAGSYNEQFF. CDR3 DNA sequence: TGCGCCAGCAGCCAAGATCGGGCTAGCGGGGGGGCTGGGTCCTACAATGAGCAGTTCTTC.